The T cell receptor beta chain described here comes from a study of radiotherapy plus CTLA-4 blockade in lung cancer. Across the study: Objective responses emerged in under 20% of patients, and roughly 32% attained disease control. Study outcomes and limitations: Strongest reported response predictors: early blood clone changes and post-radiation interferon-beta. Once radiotherapy plus ipilimumab had been given, TCR clones derived from tumor expanded in blood.

Germline trimming cut 4 bases from V and 9 bases from J; bases unmatched to any gene: 10. Germline CDR1 is LNHDA and CDR2 is SQIVND (reference sequence). The CDR3 loop spans 17 amino acids. Remarks on this clone: Its antigen is not known.

CTLA-4 blockade with ipilimumab, together with focal radiation, was given to patients with chemo-refractory metastatic non-small-cell lung cancer. The repertoire was sequenced with immunoSEQ multiplex PCR; TCRdb's copy has only in-frame clones and lacks some. The sample gives 65,000 to 85,000 clones, roughly three quarters of which show up once; about 16% is in the top ten. The V call is TRBV19, the J call TRBJ2-2; TRBD2 agrees at 14 bases. This sample comprised peripheral blood, obtained from a patient treated with radiotherapy plus ipilimumab. The receptor's source is a human donor with non-small cell lung cancer whose response to radiotherapy plus ipilimumab could not be evaluated. Some clones in this sample may be carry-over from other donors' samples. The CDR3 loop reads CASSTGLAGVTARELFF. CDR3 coding DNA: TGTGCCAGTAGTACGGGACTAGCGGGGGTCACGGCCCGGGAGCTGTTTTTT.